What follows are 20 T cell receptor beta chains derived from one specimen sequenced in a study of cytomegalovirus exposure and HLA in healthy donors. PCR amplification relied on 60 Vbeta primers (plus 13 Jbeta primers). Profiling relied on immunoSEQ multiplex PCR, and the TCRdb table lists in-frame clones only, not all of them. The sample yields fewer than 200,000 clones, 84% seen once. Sequencing input: PBMCs. The source is a girl between 2 and 10 years old in good health and CMV-seropositive.

The chain is built from TRBV15 and TRBJ2-6; 7 bases map to TRBD1. The CDR3 covers 19 residues. V lost 0 bases, J lost 1 base, and 9 bases stayed unmatched. Germline V gives CDR1 LNHNV, CDR2 YYDKDF (reference sequence). This chain's CDR3 is CATSRDLDRAGSGANVLTF. Here the CDR3 DNA reads TGTGCCACCAGCAGAGATCTCGACAGGGCGGGTTCTGGGGCCAACGTCCTGACTTTC.

The rearrangement links TRBV7-9 to TRBJ1-1, with D possibly being TRBD1 (6 bases). Trimming removed 4 bases at V and 2 bases at J, with 20 bases between. CDR1 SEHNR and CDR2 FQNEAQ come from the germline V gene (reference sequence). CDR3 size: 17 residues. Here the CDR3 reads CASSSSSWTDPNTEAFF. CDR3 nucleotide sequence: TGTGCCAGCAGCTCTTCCTCGTGGACAGACCCAAACACTGAAGCTTTCTTT.

J is TRBJ1-2 and V is TRBV7-9; 9 bases map to TRBD1. This CDR3 region has 15 residues. Germline V gene lookup returns CDR1 SEHNR and CDR2 FQNEAQ (reference sequence). V was pared by 4 bases and J by 3 bases, with 6 bases of the junction left unmatched. CDR3 residues: CASSSGQGGYYGYTF. CDR3 bases: TGTGCCAGCAGCTCGGGACAGGGTGGGTACTATGGCTACACCTTC. Full variable domain (outside the CDR3, taken from reference TRBV7-9 and TRBJ1-2): DTGVSQNPRHKITKRGQNVTFRCDPISEHNRLYWYRQTLGQGPEFLTYFQNEAQLEKSRLLSDRFSAERPKGSFSTLEIQRTEQGDSAMYLCASSSGQGGYYGYTFGSGTRLTVV.

The chain links TRBV6-5 to TRBJ1-2, with 12 positions matching TRBD1. This CDR3 contains 14 residues. The junction had 5 bases not matched to a gene; V was cut back by 6 bases and J by 6 bases. Per germline, CDR1 MNHEY and CDR2 SVGAGI. The CDR3 nucleotides are TGTGCCAGCAGCCCTGGGACAGGGGGCCATGGCTACACCTTC. Amino acid sequence: CASSPGTGGHGYTF.

The V call is TRBV5-4, the J call TRBJ2-6; 8 nucleotides match TRBD1. This CDR3 has 18 residues. Germline V gives CDR1 SGHNT, CDR2 YYREEE (reference sequence). Trimming at V came to 4 bases and at J to 0 bases, leaving 9 bases not matched to a gene. This chain's CDR3 is CASSPGQAFLSGANVLTF. The CDR3 DNA reads TGTGCCAGCAGCCCGGGACAGGCCTTCCTCTCTGGGGCCAACGTCCTGACTTTC.

The CDR3 nucleotides are TGTGCCTGGAGTTCCGGGACAGGGGGCCTGGGGGGTTCACCCCTCCACTTT. Translation gives CAWSSGTGGLGGSPLHF. The chain employs TRBV30 and TRBJ1-6, with 12 bases lining up with TRBD1. This CDR3 region has 17 residues. CDR1 GTSNPN and CDR2 SVGIG come from the germline V gene (reference sequence). The J segment lost 9 bases and the V segment lost 2 bases, leaving 11 bases of the junction unmatched.

The chain links TRBV11-2 to TRBJ2-7; 10 bases are a match to TRBD1. The CDR3 is 15 residues long. CDR1 is SGHAT and CDR2 is FQNNGV in the germline V gene. The junction had 3 bases not matched to a gene; V was cut back by 2 bases and J by 2 bases. In DNA form, the CDR3 reads TGTGCCAGCAGCTTAAGGACAGGGGGACCCTACGAGCAGTACTTC. Protein: CASSLRTGGPYEQYF. Filled out from reference TRBV11-2 and TRBJ2-7, the complete variable domain reads EAGVAQSPRYKIIEKRQSVAFWCNPISGHATLYWYQQILGQGPKLLIQFQNNGVVDDSQLPKDRFSAERLKGVDSTLKIQPAKLEDSAVYLCASSLRTGGPYEQYFGPGTRLTVT.

This clone was seen once. CDR3 amino acids: CASKAVASTGELFF. The CDR3 nucleotides read TGTGCCAGCAAGGCGGTTGCGAGCACCGGGGAGCTGTTTTTT. This chain links TRBV6-1 with TRBJ2-2; the D is unclear. The germline V gene encodes CDR1 MNHNS and CDR2 SASEGT. Trimming stripped 7 bases from V and 4 bases from J, with 13 bases between. This CDR3 spans 14 amino acids.

The rearrangement joins TRBV23-1 to TRBJ1-2, with 7 bases aligning to TRBD1. Being an ORF, TRBV23-1 has a function that is uncertain. The CDR3 contains 17 residues. After removal of 4 bases from V and 8 bases from J, the junction contained 19 bases not matched to a gene. The CDR3 reads CASSPPPSGGGAKGYTF. The CDR3 region has the DNA TGCGCCAGCAGTCCCCCACCGTCGGGAGGGGGCGCGAAGGGCTACACCTTC.

J is TRBJ1-1 and V is TRBV9, with D unresolved. From germline, CDR1 is SGDLS and CDR2 YYNGEE. V was shortened by 4 bases and J by 0 bases, with 16 bases between the two germline ends. The CDR3 runs 16 residues. The CDR3 region has the DNA TGTGCCAGCAGCCTATTCCAGACTGCTTTGAACACTGAAGCTTTCTTT. It translates to CASSLFQTALNTEAFF.

The chain employs TRBV6-1 and TRBJ2-7, with TRBD1 identical over 8 bases. The CDR3 sequence is 14 residues long. CDR1 MNHNS and CDR2 SASEGT come from the germline V gene. Unmatched junction bases numbered 9, after V lost 6 bases and J lost 5 bases. CDR3 sequence (DNA): TGTGCCAGCAGAGGAAGCAGGGGGCTAAACGAGCAGTACTTC. Translated, it gives CASRGSRGLNEQYF.

J is TRBJ2-2 and V is TRBV27; no reliable D call. The germline gives CDR1 MNHEY, CDR2 SMNVEV (reference sequence). V lost 7 bases and J 1 base, leaving 10 bases between the germline ends. This CDR3 has 14 amino acids. CDR3 DNA sequence: TGTGCCAGCACCGAACTCCTGAACACCGGGGAGCTGTTTTTT. Translating gives CASTELLNTGELFF.

The chain employs TRBV6-7 and TRBJ2-3; 7 bases line up with TRBD2. TRBV6-7 has ORF status, its function being uncertain. After removal of 2 bases from V and 2 bases from J, the junction contained 4 bases not matched to a gene. The CDR3 totals 15 residues. In nucleotides, the CDR3 is TGTGCCAGCAGTTACCGGGACTACCACACAGATACGCAGTATTTT. Translation: CASSYRDYHTDTQYF.

This chain connects TRBV12-5 to TRBJ2-1, with TRBD1 as a possible D gene (6 bases). The germline V gene encodes CDR1 LGHNT and CDR2 FRNRAP. The CDR3 is 16 residues long. The V end lost 0 bases, the J end lost 6 bases, and 15 bases lay between the germline ends. In DNA form, the CDR3 reads TGTGCTAGTGGTTTGGTACTAGGGGGTATTACCAATGAGCAGTTCTTC. The encoded protein is CASGLVLGGITNEQFF.

This clone has only one observation. This chain uses TRBV15 with TRBJ2-6, with 9 bases lining up with TRBD1. Germline loops: CDR1 LNHNV, CDR2 YYDKDF (reference sequence). V lost 0 bases and J lost 0; bases outside the gene matches: 9. CDR3 size: 20 residues. The CDR3 sequence is CATSRDFGQGTLSGANVLTF. The CDR3, as DNA: TGTGCCACCAGCAGAGATTTTGGACAGGGGACCCTCTCTGGGGCCAACGTCCTGACTTTC.

This chain connects TRBV30 to TRBJ1-1; 8 bases line up with TRBD1. Germline-derived CDR1 and CDR2 are GTSNPN and SVGIG (reference sequence). Germline trimming cut 4 bases from V and 10 bases from J; bases unmatched to any gene: 8. The CDR3 covers 12 residues. As DNA, the CDR3 is TGTGCCTGGAACCGGCAGGGGGCAACAGCTTTCTTT. It encodes CAWNRQGATAFF.

The rearrangement uses TRBV9 and TRBJ2-7, with a weak D call TRBD2 (5 bases). The CDR3 is 15 amino acids. The germline CDR1 and CDR2 sequences are SGDLS and YYNGEE. V was cut by 4 bases and J by 0 bases, with 14 bases left in between. CDR3 nucleotides: TGTGCCAGCAGCCGCGGACTTCTAAGCTCCTACGAGCAGTACTTC. It translates to CASSRGLLSSYEQYF.

V gene TRBV5-5 combines with J gene TRBJ1-2; 7 bases line up with TRBD1. CDR3 length: 16 residues. The germline CDR1 and CDR2 sequences are SGHKS and YYEKEE (reference sequence). V shed 4 bases and J 1 base; nucleotides not matched to a gene: 10. The CDR3 DNA sequence: TGTGCCAGCAGCGAGGGGGCGGGACACCTTAACTATGGCTACACCTTC. It specifies CASSEGAGHLNYGYTF.

The rearrangement links TRBV5-4 to TRBJ1-2, with 9 bases lining up with TRBD1. V trimming: 4 bases; J trimming: 5 bases; junction bases outside the gene matches: 9. This CDR3 spans 15 amino acids. Germline values: CDR1 SGHNT, CDR2 YYREEE (reference sequence). Here the CDR3 reads CASSLLTGTGYGYTF. In DNA, the CDR3 is TGTGCCAGCAGCCTCCTAACCGGGACAGGGTATGGCTACACCTTC.

V gene TRBV5-4 combines with J gene TRBJ2-1; D is unresolved. The germline CDR1 and CDR2 sequences are SGHNT and YYREEE (reference sequence). The CDR3 sequence is 14 residues long. Trimming cost V 2 bases and J 5 bases, with 11 bases left between them. CDR3 coding DNA: TGTGCCAGCAGCTTCCGAGCGACCAACAATGAGCAGTTCTTC. It specifies CASSFRATNNEQFF.